This record concerns one T cell receptor (beta chain) sequence. Its antigen is not known. Sequencing used immunoSEQ multiplex PCR; TCRdb keeps in-frame clones, though not all of them. The sample carries over 60,000 clones, around 84% recorded once. The sample belongs to a study of OX40 agonist ivuxolimab in advanced cancers. The ends were cut back, 5 bases at V and 0 bases at J, with 14 bases in the middle. The length of the CDR3 is 15 residues. In germline, CDR1 is SGHVS, CDR2 FQNEAQ. General study results and limits: The CD4+ and CD8+ T cells in the blood had expanded clonally by week 6 at 0.1 to 3.0 mg/kg. Part of the nonresponder group also had normalized T-cell clonal expansion that was low.

This TCR was sampled from an adult with an advanced solid tumor such as melanoma, head and neck, liver or kidney cancer. The rearrangement joins TRBV7-8 to TRBJ2-7; D possibly corresponds to TRBD2 (6 bases). This specimen was CD4+ or CD8+ T cells sorted from blood, taken in a trial of the OX40 agonist ivuxolimab. The CDR3 protein is CASSPLTGSSYEQYF. The DNA of the CDR3 is TGTGCCAGCAGCCCCCTGACCGGGAGCTCCTACGAGCAGTACTTC.